This passage covers 24 T cell receptor beta chains from one sample sequenced in a study of Ad26.COV2.S vaccination and SARS-CoV-2 variants. Treatment here: some 19 received Ad26.COV2.S at low or high dose, single or two shots; several received placebo; per-sample allocation not given. After the first vaccine or placebo injection, samples were drawn on day 63. TCRdb's table, derived via immunoSEQ multiplex PCR, lists solely in-frame clones and lacks some. The table records around 380,000 clones, around 85% of them present only once. Sample: peripheral blood, taken in a trial of Ad26.COV2.S vaccine versus placebo. Every receptor here comes from a person between 18 and 65 years old who received the Ad26.COV2.S COVID-19 vaccine or a placebo.

The chain employs TRBV18 and TRBJ1-1; TRBD1 matches 9 bases. The germline V gene has CDR1 KGHSH and CDR2 LQKENI. J lost 4 bases, V lost 5 bases, and 2 bases had no gene match. The CDR3 is 13 residues long. The CDR3 reads CASSATGGTEAFF. The CDR3, as DNA: TGTGCCAGCTCAGCGACAGGGGGCACTGAAGCTTTCTTT.

This chain's CDR3 is CASSFNRDRVMNTEAFF. DNA for the CDR3: TGTGCCAGCAGTTTTAACCGGGACAGAGTAATGAACACTGAAGCTTTCTTT. The chain links TRBV6-2 or TRBV6-3 to TRBJ1-1; TRBD1 matches at 7 bases. This CDR3 spans 17 amino acids. CDR1 is MNHEY, CDR2 SVGEGT, per germline. The V gene end was trimmed by 4 bases and the J gene end by 0 bases; junction bases not matched to a gene: 11.

The chain links TRBV2 to TRBJ1-2; perhaps TRBD1 as D (5 bases). V lost 7 bases, J lost 12 bases, and 18 bases lay in between. The CDR3 consists of 12 residues. The V gene's germline CDR1 is SNHLY and CDR2 FYNNEI. The CDR3 loop is CASTDHNWGDTF. The CDR3 DNA follows: TGTGCCAGCACGGACCATAATTGGGGGGACACCTTC.

The chain uses TRBV19 and TRBJ2-6; tentative D call: TRBD1 (6 bases). Germline V CDR1 and CDR2: LNHDA, SQIVND (reference sequence). This CDR3 contains 15 residues. V was trimmed by 5 bases and J by 4 bases, leaving 12 bases between them. The chain's CDR3 is CASSGQGSGANVLTF. CDR3 bases: TGTGCCAGTAGTGGTCAGGGGAGCGGGGCCAACGTCCTGACTTTC.

V usage is TRBV9 and J usage is TRBJ1-1; 9 bases line up with TRBD1. The CDR3 length is 15 residues. CDR1 SGDLS and CDR2 YYNGEE come from the germline V gene. V lost 4 bases, J lost 4 bases, and 8 bases stayed unmatched. As DNA, the CDR3 is TGTGCCAGCAGCCCCCGGACAGGGGAAGTCACTGAAGCTTTCTTT. Translation gives CASSPRTGEVTEAFF. Full variable domain (missing parts from reference TRBV9 and TRBJ1-1): DSGVTQTPKHLITATGQRVTLRCSPRSGDLSVYWYQQSLDQGLQFLIQYYNGEERAKGNILERFSAQQFPDLHSELNLSSLELGDSALYFCASSPRTGEVTEAFFGQGTRLTVV.

The CDR3 DNA reads TGTGCCAGCAGCCACTTTAGCGGGGGGGCAGGAGATACGCAGTATTTT. As protein: CASSHFSGGAGDTQYF. The rearrangement uses TRBV3-1 (or the pseudogene TRBV3-2) and TRBJ2-3; 11 nucleotides align to TRBD2. The ends lost 3 bases at V and 5 bases at J; junction bases unmatched: 7. The CDR3 totals 16 residues. The germline V gene encodes CDR1 LGHDT and CDR2 YNNKEL (reference sequence).

This clone showed up just once. V gene TRBV6-5 combines with J gene TRBJ2-7; 8 bases are shared with TRBD2. The CDR3 covers 16 residues. Germline V gene sequence: CDR1 MNHEY, CDR2 SVGAGI. V shed 0 bases and J 2 bases; nucleotides not matched to a gene: 6. The CDR3 sequence is CASSYSKSGGTYEQYF. DNA of the CDR3: TGTGCCAGCAGTTACTCGAAAAGCGGGGGTACCTACGAGCAGTACTTC.

The V call is TRBV2, the J call TRBJ1-5; D is unresolved. The germline CDR1 and CDR2 sequences are SNHLY and FYNNEI. V was shortened by 0 bases and J by 0 bases, with 12 bases between the two germline ends. The CDR3 loop spans 17 amino acids. CDR3 loop: CASSEARRQYSNQPQHF. For the CDR3, the DNA is TGTGCCAGCAGTGAAGCCCGACGCCAGTATAGCAATCAGCCCCAGCATTTT.

The chain employs TRBV7-6 and TRBJ2-1, with D possibly being TRBD1 or TRBD2 (5 bases each). Germline CDR1 SGHVS, CDR2 FNYEAQ. V was shortened by 5 bases and J by 8 bases, with 22 bases between the two germline ends. CDR3 size: 16 residues. CDR3 DNA: TGTGCCAGCAGCGGCCGGGGACCCGACCCACCTGATGAGCAGTTCTTC. Encoded protein: CASSGRGPDPPDEQFF.

V gene TRBV9 combines with J gene TRBJ2-2; tentative D call: TRBD1 (6 bases). The germline V gene encodes CDR1 SGDLS and CDR2 YYNGEE. CDR3 length: 15 residues. V was clipped by 0 bases and J by 6 bases, with 12 bases between them. DNA for the CDR3: TGTGCCAGCAGCGTAGTCCCAGGGGCGCCCGGGGAGCTGTTTTTT. Translation: CASSVVPGAPGELFF. Combining the CDR3 with reference TRBV9 and TRBJ2-2 gives the whole variable domain DSGVTQTPKHLITATGQRVTLRCSPRSGDLSVYWYQQSLDQGLQFLIQYYNGEERAKGNILERFSAQQFPDLHSELNLSSLELGDSALYFCASSVVPGAPGELFFGEGSRLTVL.

The rearrangement links TRBV12-5 to TRBJ2-3; D gene unclear. CDR3 size: 12 residues. The V gene lost 0 bases and the J gene lost 8 bases, with 6 bases spanning the gap. Per germline, CDR1 LGHNT and CDR2 FRNRAP. The CDR3 region has the DNA TGTGCTAGTGGTTTGGTACACGGTACGCAGTATTTT. Protein product: CASGLVHGTQYF.

The sample holds one count of this clone. This chain links TRBV3-1 (or the pseudogene TRBV3-2) with TRBJ2-2; unclear D gene. The CDR3 is 15 amino acids. V dropped 1 base and J dropped 2 bases, with 8 bases sitting between them. Germline loops: CDR1 LGHDT, CDR2 YNNKEL (reference sequence). DNA of the CDR3: TGTGCCAGCAGCCAAGCTAGTCAAAACACCGGGGAGCTGTTTTTT. Translated: CASSQASQNTGELFF.

The gene calls are TRBV6-5 and TRBJ1-6; D unresolved. The germline CDR1 and CDR2 sequences are MNHEY and SVGAGI. The CDR3 consists of 15 residues. Trimming took off 4 bases at V and 7 bases at J, with 14 bases between the two ends. CDR3 DNA: TGTGCCAGCAGTTTCTTGTATTCGATGAATTCACCCCTCCACTTT. Protein: CASSFLYSMNSPLHF.

This rearrangement joins TRBV19 to TRBJ2-3, with 7 bases matching TRBD2. The CDR3 spans 15 residues. With V trimmed by 1 base and J by 6 bases, 7 bases remained unmatched. Germline CDR1 and CDR2: LNHDA and SQIVND (reference sequence). CDR3 sequence (DNA): TGTGCCAGTAGTATAGCGGGGGGATCATCGGATACGCAGTATTTT. Its protein product is CASSIAGGSSDTQYF.

This clone has a handful of counts. The chain combines TRBV10-1 with TRBJ1-1; 9 positions match TRBD1. From germline, CDR1 is WNHNN and CDR2 SYGVQD (reference sequence). Trimming cost V 5 bases and J 3 bases; bases outside gene matches: 4. The CDR3 runs to 14 residues. CDR3 in amino acids: CASSNRGLDTEAFF. CDR3 coding DNA: TGCGCCAGCAGTAACAGGGGGCTGGACACTGAAGCTTTCTTT.

The CDR3 protein is CASSPQGLVNTEAFF. The DNA for the CDR3 is TGCGCCAGCAGCCCACAGGGTTTGGTGAACACTGAAGCTTTCTTT. The V gene is TRBV4-3, the J gene TRBJ1-1; TRBD1 is a possible D gene (6 bases). V shed 4 bases and J shed 0 bases, with 12 bases lying between them. CDR1 is LGHNA, CDR2 YSLEER, per germline. This CDR3 spans 15 amino acids.

CDR3 amino acids: CASSLGTADGYTF. The DNA of the CDR3 is TGTGCCAGCTCACTCGGGACAGCCGATGGCTACACCTTC. The chain links TRBV18 to TRBJ1-2, with 7 bases that match TRBD1. CDR3 size: 13 residues. CDR1 is KGHSH and CDR2 is LQKENI in the germline V gene. Germline trimming cut 4 bases from V and 6 bases from J; bases unmatched to any gene: 5.

Written as DNA, the CDR3 is TGTGCCAGCAGCGTAGCCACCGGGACAGGGAGCTACGAGCAGTACTTC. As protein: CASSVATGTGSYEQYF. V gene TRBV9 combines with J gene TRBJ2-7; 9 nucleotides line up with TRBD1. Unmatched junction bases numbered 7, after V lost 0 bases and J lost 3 bases. CDR1 is SGDLS and CDR2 is YYNGEE in the germline V gene. The CDR3 totals 16 residues.

The rearrangement links TRBV27 to TRBJ1-6, with D uncertain. V was pared by 3 bases and J by 0 bases, with 9 bases between. The germline V gene has CDR1 MNHEY and CDR2 SMNVEV (reference sequence). This CDR3 is 16 amino acids long. The CDR3 loop reads CASSFIWSSYNSPLHF. Written as DNA, the CDR3 is TGTGCCAGCAGTTTCATCTGGAGCTCCTATAATTCACCCCTCCACTTT.

This clone has a handful of counts. The V and J genes are TRBV4-2 and TRBJ1-2; D is unresolved. This CDR3 contains 14 residues. Germline V gene data show CDR1 as LGHNA and CDR2 as YNFKEQ. V gave up 1 base and J gave up 6 bases, with 12 bases separating them. The CDR3, as DNA: TGTGCCAGCAGCCAAGGAGGGAGGGCACATGGCTACACCTTC. It yields the protein CASSQGGRAHGYTF.

The V and J genes are TRBV3-1 (or the pseudogene TRBV3-2) and TRBJ1-4, with D unclear. This CDR3 is built from 15 residues. The ends were cut back, 0 bases at V and 1 base at J, with 6 bases in the middle. Germline V lookup: CDR1 LGHDT, CDR2 YNNKEL (reference sequence). This CDR3 is CASSQDLGTNEKLFF. The CDR3 DNA is TGTGCCAGCAGCCAAGATTTGGGAACTAATGAAAAACTGTTTTTT.

The chain carries TRBV19 and TRBJ1-2; unclear D gene. The length of the CDR3 is 14 residues. V lost 1 base, J lost 0 bases, and 6 bases lay in between. Germline lookup yields CDR1 LNHDA and CDR2 SQIVND (reference sequence). CDR3 bases: TGTGCCAGTAGTATAGCGGCAACTAACTATGGCTACACCTTC. Translated, it gives CASSIAATNYGYTF.

The rearrangement joins TRBV11-3 to TRBJ2-7, with 9 bases lining up with TRBD1. Germline values: CDR1 SGHNT, CDR2 YENEEA. This CDR3 spans 14 amino acids. Trimming at V came to 5 bases and at J to 2 bases, leaving 4 bases not matched to a gene. CDR3 nucleotides: TGTGCCAGCAGCCCCCGGGACAGGGCCTACGAGCAGTACTTC. Translated: CASSPRDRAYEQYF. The variable domain in full, with the rest retrieved from reference TRBV11-3 and TRBJ2-7, is EAGVVQSPRYKIIEKKQPVAFWCNPISGHNTLYWYLQNLGQGPELLIRYENEEAVDDSQLPKDRFSAERLKGVDSTLKIQPAELGDSAVYLCASSPRDRAYEQYFGPGTRLTVT.

The V gene is TRBV6-5, the J gene TRBJ2-2; 7 bases are a match to TRBD2. The germline gives CDR1 MNHEY, CDR2 SVGAGI. The CDR3 covers 16 residues. V trimming: 2 bases; J trimming: 0 bases; junction bases outside the gene matches: 3. CDR3 protein: CASSYGGGTNTGELFF. CDR3 nucleotides: TGTGCCAGCAGTTACGGCGGGGGAACGAACACCGGGGAGCTGTTTTTT.